Shown below are 25 T cell receptor beta chains from a single sample sequenced in a study of control samples from healthy donors and cancer patients. The assay was immunoSEQ multiplex PCR, and TCRdb's table has in-frame clones only and misses some. The sample consists of 110,000 or so clones, 83% of them appearing once. The specimen sequenced was blood. The receptor set was obtained from a woman aged 45-65 years in good health.

The rearrangement links TRBV7-6 to TRBJ2-1, with D perhaps TRBD2 (7 bases). V lost 2 bases and J lost 5, with 13 bases in between. CDR1 and CDR2 (germline): SGHVS, FNYEAQ. CDR3 length equals 15 residues. In DNA form, the CDR3 reads TGTGCCAGCAGCTTATTGGGGGGGCCTGACAATGAGCAGTTCTTC. Its translation is CASSLLGGPDNEQFF.

The V gene is TRBV25-1, the J gene TRBJ2-2, with D unresolved. CDR1 MGHDK and CDR2 SYGVNS come from the germline V gene. Trimming shortened V by 2 bases and J by 4 bases, and 5 bases separated the two germline ends. The CDR3 extends over 13 amino acids. The CDR3 DNA reads as TGTGCCAGCAGTGAAATCATCACCGGGGAGCTGTTTTTT. Amino acids: CASSEIITGELFF.

The chain's CDR3 is CASSLLDRKSSTDTQYF. CDR3 coding DNA: TGTGCCAGCAGCCTATTGGACAGGAAGAGTAGCACAGATACGCAGTATTTT. The gene calls are TRBV5-6 and TRBJ2-3; the match to TRBD1 covers 7 bases. Losses at the gene ends were 4 bases for V and 0 bases for J; bases not matched to a gene: 11. Germline V CDR1 and CDR2: SGHDT, YYEEEE. The CDR3 is 17 residues long.

The chain combines TRBV9 with TRBJ2-3; TRBD2 matches at 7 bases. The CDR3 spans 16 residues. V trimming: 3 bases; J trimming: 4 bases; junction bases outside the gene matches: 11. Germline values: CDR1 SGDLS, CDR2 YYNGEE. CDR3 loop: CASSARAGDGPDTQYF. The CDR3 DNA reads as TGTGCCAGCAGCGCGAGGGCGGGGGACGGTCCAGATACGCAGTATTTT.

This rearrangement joins TRBV27 to TRBJ2-4; 9 bases line up with TRBD1. This CDR3 spans 17 amino acids. Germline V CDR1 and CDR2: MNHEY, SMNVEV (reference sequence). V gave up 5 bases and J gave up 2 bases; unmatched junction bases: 10. This CDR3 is CASSPTGQGRTKNIQYF. The CDR3 bases are TGTGCCAGCAGTCCAACGGGACAGGGAAGGACCAAAAACATTCAGTACTTC.

The chain carries TRBV6-5 and TRBJ1-2; no clear D gene. Trimming left V 3 bases short and J 2 bases short, with 10 bases between. CDR3 length: 14 residues. CDR1 and CDR2 (germline): MNHEY, SVGAGI. The CDR3 DNA is TGTGCCAGCAGTTATGTCGATAAAAACTATGGCTACACCTTC. Translated, it gives CASSYVDKNYGYTF.

CDR3 DNA sequence: TGTGCCAGCAGCATGACCGGGACTAGCGGAGCCAATGAGCAGTTCTTC. The encoded protein is CASSMTGTSGANEQFF. This chain uses TRBV21-1 with TRBJ2-1; the table's TRBD2 call for D was not verified on the DNA. TRBV21-1 constitutes a pseudogene. This CDR3 spans 16 amino acids.

This rearrangement joins TRBV10-3 to TRBJ1-5; the D is unclear. Looked up from germline, CDR1 is ENHRY and CDR2 is SYGVKD. The V end lost 6 bases, the J end lost 2 bases, and 11 bases lay between the germline ends. The CDR3 has 14 residues. The CDR3 DNA reads TGTGCCATCAGCGACTCCGGGGGCAATCAGCCCCAGCATTTT. Encoded protein: CAISDSGGNQPQHF.

In its sample, this clone was seen once. The rearrangement links TRBV5-6 to TRBJ2-7; a weak D match, TRBD2 (6 bases). The ends were cut back, 4 bases at V and 3 bases at J, with 17 bases in the middle. From germline, CDR1 is SGHDT and CDR2 YYEEEE. The CDR3 is 15 amino acids. The CDR3 protein is CASSAEGWRDYEQYF. CDR3 sequence (DNA): TGTGCCAGCAGCGCGGAGGGGTGGCGGGACTACGAGCAGTACTTC. The full variable domain, completed using reference TRBV5-6 and TRBJ2-7, is DAGVTQSPTHLIKTRGQQVTLRCSPKSGHDTVSWYQQALGQGPQFIFQYYEEEERQRGNFPDRFSGHQFPNYSSELNVNALLLGDSALYLCASSAEGWRDYEQYFGPGTRLTVT.

The V and J genes are TRBV28 and TRBJ1-1; no clear D gene. V was shortened by 2 bases and J by 1 base, with 11 bases between the two germline ends. The CDR3 runs to 15 residues. CDR1 and CDR2 (germline): MDHEN, SYDVKM. CDR3 in DNA: TGTGCCAGCAGTTTAAGTGGCAGCCGGAACACTGAAGCTTTCTTT. This encodes CASSLSGSRNTEAFF.

This chain connects TRBV5-5 to TRBJ2-1; D remains ambiguous. Trimming stripped 0 bases from V and 1 base from J, with 8 bases between. The CDR3 length is 15 residues. Germline assignment: CDR1 SGHKS and CDR2 YYEKEE (reference sequence). CDR3 DNA sequence: TGTGCCAGCAGCTTGGTGGCTAGTTCCTACAATGAGCAGTTCTTC. Translation: CASSLVASSYNEQFF.

V and J are TRBV7-2 and TRBJ1-2; 9 bases fit TRBD1. After removal of 6 bases from V and 6 bases from J, the junction contained 5 bases not matched to a gene. In germline, CDR1 is SGHTA, CDR2 FQGNSA. The length of the CDR3 is 13 residues. This CDR3 reads CASSRTGEDGYTF. CDR3 in DNA: TGTGCCAGCAGTCGGACAGGGGAGGATGGCTACACCTTC.

The chain recombines TRBV11-3 with TRBJ2-7; TRBD2 agrees at 10 bases. Germline assignment: CDR1 SGHNT and CDR2 YENEEA. V was pared by 5 bases and J by 3 bases, with 4 bases of the junction left unmatched. The CDR3 runs 14 residues. The CDR3 spells CASSARLAGYEQYF. Here the CDR3 DNA reads TGTGCCAGCAGCGCCCGACTAGCGGGCTACGAGCAGTACTTC.

The chain links TRBV7-2 to TRBJ2-5; the D is unclear. The germline V gene has CDR1 SGHTA and CDR2 FQGNSA. The CDR3 consists of 14 residues. Trimming left V 4 bases short and J 3 bases short, with 12 bases between. The CDR3 DNA sequence: TGTGCCAGCAGCTACACAGCGAATAAAGAGACCCAGTACTTC. It codes for CASSYTANKETQYF.

The chain employs TRBV2 and TRBJ1-5, with D unresolved. V was cut by 6 bases and J by 9 bases, with 15 bases left in between. This CDR3 is 13 amino acids long. Looked up from germline, CDR1 is SNHLY and CDR2 is FYNNEI. CDR3 sequence reads: CASSSPEGVPQHF. The CDR3 DNA is TGTGCCAGCAGCTCACCTGAGGGCGTGCCCCAGCATTTT. The full variable domain, in which reference TRBV2 and TRBJ1-5 provide the parts outside the CDR3, is EPEVTQTPSHQVTQMGQEVILRCVPISNHLYFYWYRQILGQKVEFLVSFYNNEISEKSEIFDDQFSVERPDGSNFTLKIRSTKLEDSAMYFCASSSPEGVPQHFGDGTRLSIL.

The rearrangement joins TRBV3-1 (or the pseudogene TRBV3-2) to TRBJ2-3; 10 positions match TRBD2. Germline assignment: CDR1 LGHDT and CDR2 YNNKEL (reference sequence). The CDR3 is made up of 16 amino acids. Unmatched junction bases numbered 13, after V lost 10 bases and J lost 3 bases. The CDR3 DNA sequence: TGTGCCAAGGAACTCCTAGCGGGAGATGGGACAGATACGCAGTATTTT. The encoded protein is CAKELLAGDGTDTQYF.

The chain links TRBV24-1 to TRBJ2-1, with TRBD2 matching 14 bases. After removal of 2 bases from V and 7 bases from J, the junction contained 6 bases not matched to a gene. In germline, CDR1 is KGHDR, CDR2 SFDVKD. This CDR3 contains 17 residues. CDR3 amino acids: CATSDSKTSGGANEQFF. The CDR3, as DNA: TGTGCCACCAGTGATTCCAAGACTAGCGGGGGGGCTAATGAGCAGTTCTTC.

This chain connects TRBV2 to TRBJ1-6; 7 nucleotides match TRBD1. After removal of 6 bases from V and 9 bases from J, the junction contained 8 bases not matched to a gene. CDR3 size: 14 residues. CDR1 is SNHLY, CDR2 FYNNEI, per germline. CDR3 DNA sequence: TGTGCCAGCAGAACCGACAGGGTACGTTCACCCCTCCACTTT. Translating gives CASRTDRVRSPLHF. Filled out from reference TRBV2 and TRBJ1-6, the complete variable domain reads EPEVTQTPSHQVTQMGQEVILRCVPISNHLYFYWYRQILGQKVEFLVSFYNNEISEKSEIFDDQFSVERPDGSNFTLKIRSTKLEDSAMYFCASRTDRVRSPLHFGNGTRLTVT.

The genes are TRBV28 and TRBJ2-7; possible D gene TRBD2, 6 bases. This CDR3 contains 16 residues. V lost 6 bases, J lost 7 bases, and 25 bases lay in between. Germline CDR1 and CDR2: MDHEN and SYDVKM. CDR3 loop: CASRAEGPTVSREQYF. CDR3 bases: TGTGCCAGCAGGGCGGAGGGGCCGACCGTCTCTCGAGAGCAGTACTTC.

This clone was recorded once. The V gene is TRBV29-1, the J gene TRBJ2-1; D is unclear. Germline V gene lookup returns CDR1 SQVTM and CDR2 ANQGSEA. V was clipped by 3 bases and J by 6 bases, with 9 bases between them. The CDR3 consists of 12 residues. The chain's CDR3 is CSVDGERNEQFF. The CDR3 nucleotides read TGCAGCGTTGATGGGGAACGCAATGAGCAGTTCTTC.

The CDR3 DNA follows: TGTGCCACCACAACAGGGTTAACTAATGAAAAACTGTTTTTT. Encoded protein: CATTTGLTNEKLFF. V and J are TRBV2 and TRBJ1-4, with D possibly being TRBD1 (6 bases). Germline-derived CDR1 and CDR2 are SNHLY and FYNNEI. V was cut by 10 bases and J by 1 base, with 13 bases left in between. The CDR3 extends over 14 amino acids.

In its sample, this clone was seen once. The rearrangement joins TRBV7-2 to TRBJ1-2; 10 nucleotides match TRBD1. CDR3 length: 16 residues. V lost 4 bases and J lost 6; bases outside the gene matches: 11. Germline lookup yields CDR1 SGHTA and CDR2 FQGNSA. Written as DNA, the CDR3 is TGTGCCAGCAGCTCCCCCGACGTCGACAGGGGGCATGGCTACACCTTC. This translates into CASSSPDVDRGHGYTF.

The rearrangement joins TRBV7-6 to TRBJ2-7; 11 bases match TRBD1. Per the germline V gene, CDR1 is SGHVS and CDR2 is FNYEAQ. Trimming removed 3 bases from V and 3 bases from J; junction bases left unmatched: 10. There are 17 residues in the CDR3. The DNA of the CDR3 is TGTGCCAGCAGCTTGATTGCTGGACAGGGGGCTTACTACGAGCAGTACTTC. As protein: CASSLIAGQGAYYEQYF.

This clone was seen once. The chain uses TRBV2 and TRBJ2-3; 9 nucleotides line up with TRBD2. This CDR3 is 14 amino acids long. The J segment lost 7 bases and the V segment lost 4 bases, leaving 6 bases of the junction unmatched. Germline-derived CDR1 and CDR2 are SNHLY and FYNNEI. The CDR3 spells CASSVGGGEYTQYF. The CDR3 DNA reads as TGTGCCAGCAGTGTTGGCGGGGGGGAGTATACGCAGTATTTT.

This chain links TRBV11-3 with TRBJ1-4, with D uncertain. Per the germline V gene, CDR1 is SGHNT and CDR2 is YENEEA. This CDR3 has 17 amino acids. V was trimmed by 2 bases and J by 6 bases, leaving 19 bases between them. CDR3: CASSLKVGPLGDEKLFF. CDR3 coding DNA: TGTGCCAGCAGCTTAAAAGTCGGACCCCTTGGGGATGAAAAACTGTTTTTT.